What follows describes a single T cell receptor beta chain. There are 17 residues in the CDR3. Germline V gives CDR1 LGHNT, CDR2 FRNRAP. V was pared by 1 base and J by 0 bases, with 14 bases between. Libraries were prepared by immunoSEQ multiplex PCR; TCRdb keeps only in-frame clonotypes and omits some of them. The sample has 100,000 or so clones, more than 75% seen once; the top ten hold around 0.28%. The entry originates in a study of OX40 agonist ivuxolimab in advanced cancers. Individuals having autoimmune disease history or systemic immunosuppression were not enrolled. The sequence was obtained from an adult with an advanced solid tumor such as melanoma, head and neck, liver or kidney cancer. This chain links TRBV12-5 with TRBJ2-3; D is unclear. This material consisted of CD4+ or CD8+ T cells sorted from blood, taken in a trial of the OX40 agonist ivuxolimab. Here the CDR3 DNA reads TGTGCTAGTGGTTTGGCAACACAGCTATTTAGCACAGATACGCAGTATTTT. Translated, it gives CASGLATQLFSTDTQYF.